The 11 T cell receptor beta chains below were found in one sample sequenced in a study of Tregs in tolerant kidney transplant recipients. The assay was immunoSEQ multiplex PCR, and TCRdb's table has in-frame clones only and misses some. The profile shows 240,000 or so clones, approximately 84% of them singletons. The sequenced material came from CD4+ T cells from blood. These receptors were collected from a human donor in good health.

The chain employs TRBV7-9 and TRBJ1-2; maybe TRBD1 (5 bases). Trimming stripped 2 bases from V and 3 bases from J, with 13 bases between. Germline assignment: CDR1 SEHNR and CDR2 FQNEAQ (reference sequence). The CDR3 contains 15 residues. This CDR3 reads CASSLSDGGDYGYTF. In nucleotides, the CDR3 is TGTGCCAGCAGCTTAAGTGACGGGGGTGACTATGGCTACACCTTC.

The chain is built from TRBV9 and TRBJ2-2; no firm D call. Germline CDR1 SGDLS, CDR2 YYNGEE. The V end was cut by 2 bases, the J end by 7 bases, with 12 bases between. CDR3 size: 14 residues. The CDR3 DNA reads as TGTGCCAGCAGCGTGAACAATTTGAGCGGGGAGCTGTTTTTT. Translation: CASSVNNLSGELFF.

The genes are TRBV6-6 and TRBJ2-7; 7 bases map to TRBD1. The CDR3 consists of 14 residues. Germline CDR1 reads MNHNY; CDR2 reads SVGAGI (reference sequence). Trimming took 3 bases from V and 2 from J; bases not matched to a gene: 4. CDR3 nucleotide sequence: TGTGCCAGCAGTTATAGGGGGCTTCCCTACGAGCAGTACTTC. As protein: CASSYRGLPYEQYF.

J is TRBJ2-7 and V is TRBV2; TRBD1 agrees at 9 bases. V gave up 0 bases and J gave up 3 bases; unmatched junction bases: 9. The germline gives CDR1 SNHLY, CDR2 FYNNEI. The CDR3 sequence is 17 residues long. The CDR3 reads CASSEAFGEGQGYEQYF. The DNA for the CDR3 is TGTGCCAGCAGTGAAGCGTTTGGGGAGGGACAGGGCTACGAGCAGTACTTC.

This clone appeared a few times. The V gene is TRBV5-6, the J gene TRBJ1-3, with unresolved D. The germline gives CDR1 SGHDT, CDR2 YYEEEE. The CDR3 runs 14 residues. V was clipped by 2 bases and J by 0 bases, with 6 bases between them. The CDR3 loop reads CASSFGHSGNTIYF. As DNA, the CDR3 is TGTGCCAGCAGCTTTGGGCACTCTGGAAACACCATATATTTT.

This chain links TRBV10-1 with TRBJ1-6; D gene unclear. Germline CDR1 and CDR2: WNHNN and SYGVQD (reference sequence). V lost 6 bases to trimming and J lost 1 base, with 4 bases between them. This CDR3 region has 13 residues. The CDR3 bases are TGCGCCAGCAGAGGATCCTATAATTCACCCCTCCACTTT. It translates to CASRGSYNSPLHF.

The rearrangement links TRBV19 to TRBJ2-3, with 10 bases aligning to TRBD1. CDR3 size: 16 residues. After removal of 6 bases from V and 6 bases from J, the junction contained 12 bases not matched to a gene. Germline-derived CDR1 and CDR2 are LNHDA and SQIVND (reference sequence). CDR3 DNA: TGTGCCAGTAGGCGGGGGGACAGGGGAAGCGCCGATACGCAGTATTTT. It yields the protein CASRRGDRGSADTQYF.

In this sample, this clone turned up once. The J gene is TRBJ2-5, the V gene TRBV5-8, with D possibly matching TRBD2 (5 bases). CDR3 length: 15 residues. V was trimmed by 1 base and J by 2 bases, leaving 12 bases between them. The germline V gene has CDR1 SGHTS and CDR2 YDEGEE. Here the CDR3 reads CASSLNFRDQETQYF. The CDR3, as DNA: TGTGCCAGCAGCTTGAACTTCCGGGATCAAGAGACCCAGTACTTC.

This clone was recorded only once. The chain recombines TRBV29-1 with TRBJ2-1; 11 positions match TRBD1. Germline V gene data show CDR1 as SQVTM and CDR2 as ANQGSEA. The CDR3 has 15 residues. V shed 6 bases and J 3 bases; nucleotides not matched to a gene: 7. CDR3 coding DNA: TGCAGCGTCGAGGCCGGGACAGGGGGCTACAATGAGCAGTTCTTC. It is translated as CSVEAGTGGYNEQFF.

The V gene is TRBV7-9, the J gene TRBJ2-1, with TRBD2 identical over 14 bases. V dropped 5 bases and J dropped 10; count of bases not matched to a gene: 7. Germline V gene sequence: CDR1 SEHNR, CDR2 FQNEAQ (reference sequence). CDR3 size: 15 residues. In DNA, the CDR3 is TGTGCCAGCAGCCCCGGACTAGCGGGGGGCGAAGAGCAGTTCTTC. The encoded protein is CASSPGLAGGEEQFF.

The chain links TRBV7-9 to TRBJ1-1; 8 positions agree with TRBD1. With 1 base clipped from V and 5 bases from J, the junction kept 9 bases outside the gene matches. This CDR3 is 16 amino acids long. Germline V gene data show CDR1 as SEHNR and CDR2 as FQNEAQ (reference sequence). The CDR3 here is CASSLGTGSGRTEAFF. CDR3 coding DNA: TGTGCCAGCAGCTTAGGGACAGGGAGTGGTCGGACTGAAGCTTTCTTT.